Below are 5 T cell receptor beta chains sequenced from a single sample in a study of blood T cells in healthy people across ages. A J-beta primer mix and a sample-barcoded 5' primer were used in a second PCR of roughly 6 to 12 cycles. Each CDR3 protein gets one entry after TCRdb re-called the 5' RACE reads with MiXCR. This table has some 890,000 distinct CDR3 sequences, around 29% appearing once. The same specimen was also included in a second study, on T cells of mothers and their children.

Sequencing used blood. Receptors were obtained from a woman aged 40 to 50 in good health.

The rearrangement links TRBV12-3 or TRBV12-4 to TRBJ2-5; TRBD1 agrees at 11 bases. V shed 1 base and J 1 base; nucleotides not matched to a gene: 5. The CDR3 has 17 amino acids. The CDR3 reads CASSLGLGTGGQETQYF. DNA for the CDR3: TGTGCCAGCAGTTTAGGGTTAGGGACAGGGGGCCAAGAGACCCAGTACTTC.

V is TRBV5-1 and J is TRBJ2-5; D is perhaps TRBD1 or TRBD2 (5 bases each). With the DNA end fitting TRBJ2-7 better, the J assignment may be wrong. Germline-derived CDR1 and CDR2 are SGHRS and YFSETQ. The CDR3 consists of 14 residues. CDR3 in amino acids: CASSLVEGNSEQYF. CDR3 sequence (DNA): TGCGCCAGCAGCTTGGTTGAGGGGAATTCCGAGCAGTACTTC.

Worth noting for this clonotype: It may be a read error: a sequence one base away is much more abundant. For the CDR3, the DNA is TGTGTCAGCAGTTACTTGACAGGGGCGAATTCACCCCTCCACTTT. Translating it yields CVSSYLTGANSPLHF. The V and J genes are TRBV6-5 and TRBJ1-6; TRBD1 agrees at 8 bases. This CDR3 region has 15 residues. CDR1 is MNHEY, CDR2 SVGAGI, per germline.

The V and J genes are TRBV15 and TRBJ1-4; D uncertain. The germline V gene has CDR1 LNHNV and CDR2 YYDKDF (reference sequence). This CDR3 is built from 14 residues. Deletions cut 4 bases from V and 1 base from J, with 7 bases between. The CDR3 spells CATSKRGTNEKLFF. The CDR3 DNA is TGTGCCACCAGCAAGCGGGGAACTAATGAAAAACTGTTTTTT.

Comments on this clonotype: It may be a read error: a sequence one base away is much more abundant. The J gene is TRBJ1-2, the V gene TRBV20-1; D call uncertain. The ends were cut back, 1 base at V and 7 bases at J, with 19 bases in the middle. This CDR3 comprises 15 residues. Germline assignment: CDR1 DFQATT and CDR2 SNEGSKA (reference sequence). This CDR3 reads CSARGLGRRGGGYTF. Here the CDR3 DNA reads TGCAGTGCTAGAGGCTTAGGGCGACGGGGAGGTGGCTACACCTTC.